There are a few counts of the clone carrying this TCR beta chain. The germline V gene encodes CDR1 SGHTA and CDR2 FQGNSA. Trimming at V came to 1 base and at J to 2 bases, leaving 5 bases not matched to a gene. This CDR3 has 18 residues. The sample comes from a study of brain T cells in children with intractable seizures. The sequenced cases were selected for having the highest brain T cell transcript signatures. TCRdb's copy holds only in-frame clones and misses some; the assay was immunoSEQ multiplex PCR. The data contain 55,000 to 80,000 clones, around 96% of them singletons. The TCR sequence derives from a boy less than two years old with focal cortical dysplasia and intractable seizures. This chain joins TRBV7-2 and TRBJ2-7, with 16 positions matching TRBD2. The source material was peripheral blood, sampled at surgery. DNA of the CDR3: TGTGCCAGCAGCTTAGAGGGACTAGCGGGAGGGCGAGCCTACGAGCAGTACTTC. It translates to CASSLEGLAGGRAYEQYF.